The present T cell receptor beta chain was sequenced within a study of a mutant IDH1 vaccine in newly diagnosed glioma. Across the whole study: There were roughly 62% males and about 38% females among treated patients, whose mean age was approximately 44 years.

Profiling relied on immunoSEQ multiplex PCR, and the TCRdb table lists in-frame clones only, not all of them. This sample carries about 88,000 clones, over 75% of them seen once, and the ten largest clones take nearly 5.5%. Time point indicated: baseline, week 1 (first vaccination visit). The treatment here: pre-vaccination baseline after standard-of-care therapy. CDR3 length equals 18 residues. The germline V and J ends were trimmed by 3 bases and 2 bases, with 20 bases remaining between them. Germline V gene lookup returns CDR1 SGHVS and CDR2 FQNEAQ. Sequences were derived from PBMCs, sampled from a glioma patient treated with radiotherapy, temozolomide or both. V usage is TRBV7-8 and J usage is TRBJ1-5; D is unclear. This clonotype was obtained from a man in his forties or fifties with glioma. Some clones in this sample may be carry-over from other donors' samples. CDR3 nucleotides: TGTGCCAGCAGCTTCAGCCGGCGGACCTCCGGTGGCAATCAGCCCCAGCATTTT. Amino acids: CASSFSRRTSGGNQPQHF.